This T cell receptor beta chain was recorded in a study of Graves' ophthalmopathy and Graves' hyperthyroidism. Study-wide points: In separating ophthalmopathy from stable hyperthyroidism, a 13-signature model achieved approximately 91% sensitivity and 75% to 84% specificity.

Losses at the gene ends were 9 bases for V and 8 bases for J; bases not matched to a gene: 5. Germline-derived CDR1 and CDR2 are SGHTA and FQGNSA. This CDR3 region has 11 residues. For repertoire sequencing, the TCR beta CDR3 regions were amplified from RNA transcripts. The first-round RT-PCR employed HTBI primers together with the Qiagen OneStep RT-PCR kit. A multiplex PCR was then performed as the second round. A single record per CDR3 protein comes from TCRdb applying MiXCR to the multiplex PCR reads. The sample comprises about 1.1 million distinct CDR3 sequences, 35% to 40% of which are singletons, and 8.5% to 14% rests with the top ten. For this clonotype: Its specificity is unknown.

The sample consisted of peripheral blood or thyroid tissue (not recorded which). The V call is TRBV7-2, the J call TRBJ1-2; 8 nucleotides line up with TRBD1. This receptor was identified in an adult man with Graves' hyperthyroidism. CDR3: CARRQGSGYTF. In nucleotides, the CDR3 is TGTGCCAGGCGACAGGGGTCGGGCTACACCTTC.